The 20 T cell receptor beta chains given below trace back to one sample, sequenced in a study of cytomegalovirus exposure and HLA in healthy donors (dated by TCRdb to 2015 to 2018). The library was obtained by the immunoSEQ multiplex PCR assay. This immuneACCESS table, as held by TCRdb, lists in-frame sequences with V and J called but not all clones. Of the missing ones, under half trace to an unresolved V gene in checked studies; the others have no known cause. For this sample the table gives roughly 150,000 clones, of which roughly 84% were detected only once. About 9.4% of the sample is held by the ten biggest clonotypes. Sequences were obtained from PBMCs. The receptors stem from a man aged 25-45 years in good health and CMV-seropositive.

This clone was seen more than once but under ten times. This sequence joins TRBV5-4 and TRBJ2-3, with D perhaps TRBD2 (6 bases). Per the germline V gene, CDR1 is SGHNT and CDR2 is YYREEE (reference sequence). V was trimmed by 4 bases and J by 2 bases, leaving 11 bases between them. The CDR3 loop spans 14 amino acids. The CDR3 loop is CASSLGGSTDTQYF. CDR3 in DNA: TGTGCCAGCAGCCTCGGGGGATCCACAGATACGCAGTATTTT.

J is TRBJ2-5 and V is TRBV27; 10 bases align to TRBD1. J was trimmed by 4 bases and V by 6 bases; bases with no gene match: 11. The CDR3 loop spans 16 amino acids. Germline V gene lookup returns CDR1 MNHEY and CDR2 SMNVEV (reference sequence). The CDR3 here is CASRPPGQGIGETQYF. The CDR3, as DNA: TGTGCCAGCAGGCCCCCGGGACAGGGGATAGGAGAGACCCAGTACTTC.

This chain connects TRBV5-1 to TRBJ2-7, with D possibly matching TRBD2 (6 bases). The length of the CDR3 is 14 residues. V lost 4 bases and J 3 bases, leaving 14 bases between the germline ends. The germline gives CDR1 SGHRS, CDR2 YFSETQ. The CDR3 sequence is CASSTTGTLYEQYF. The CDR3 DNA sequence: TGCGCCAGCAGCACTACCGGGACTCTCTACGAGCAGTACTTC.

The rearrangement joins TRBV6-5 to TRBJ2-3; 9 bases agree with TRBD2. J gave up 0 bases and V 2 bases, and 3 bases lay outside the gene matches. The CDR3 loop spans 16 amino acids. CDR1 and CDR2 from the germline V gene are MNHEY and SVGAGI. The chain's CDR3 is CASSYTTSGSTDTQYF. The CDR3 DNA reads TGTGCCAGCAGTTACACCACTAGCGGGAGCACAGATACGCAGTATTTT.

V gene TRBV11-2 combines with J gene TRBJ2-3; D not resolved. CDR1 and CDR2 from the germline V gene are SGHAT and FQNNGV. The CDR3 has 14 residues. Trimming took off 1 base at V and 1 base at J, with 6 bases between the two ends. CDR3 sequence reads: CASSLARGTDTQYF. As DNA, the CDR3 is TGTGCCAGCAGCTTAGCCCGCGGCACAGATACGCAGTATTTT. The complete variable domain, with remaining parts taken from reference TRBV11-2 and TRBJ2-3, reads EAGVAQSPRYKIIEKRQSVAFWCNPISGHATLYWYQQILGQGPKLLIQFQNNGVVDDSQLPKDRFSAERLKGVDSTLKIQPAKLEDSAVYLCASSLARGTDTQYFGPGTRLTVL.

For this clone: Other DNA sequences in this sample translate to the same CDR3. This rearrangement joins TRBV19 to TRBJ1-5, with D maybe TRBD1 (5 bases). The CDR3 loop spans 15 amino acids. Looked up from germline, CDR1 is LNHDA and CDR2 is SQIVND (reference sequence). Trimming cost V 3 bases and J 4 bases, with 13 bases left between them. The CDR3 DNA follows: TGTGCCAGTAGTATTGGGCAGGGAGGGAATCAGCCCCAGCATTTT. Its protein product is CASSIGQGGNQPQHF.

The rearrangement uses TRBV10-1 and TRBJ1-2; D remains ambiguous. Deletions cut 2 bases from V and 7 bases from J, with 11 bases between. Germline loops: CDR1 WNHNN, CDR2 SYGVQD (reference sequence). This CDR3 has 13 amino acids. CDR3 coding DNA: TGCGCCAGCAGTGAGGGTGGTGGAGGTGGCTACACCTTC. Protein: CASSEGGGGGYTF.

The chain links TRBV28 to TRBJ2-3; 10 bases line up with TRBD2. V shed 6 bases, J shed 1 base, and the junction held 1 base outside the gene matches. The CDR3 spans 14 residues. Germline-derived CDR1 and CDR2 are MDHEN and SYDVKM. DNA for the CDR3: TGTGCCAGCAGCGGACTAGCGGGCACAGATACGCAGTATTTT. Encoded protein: CASSGLAGTDTQYF.

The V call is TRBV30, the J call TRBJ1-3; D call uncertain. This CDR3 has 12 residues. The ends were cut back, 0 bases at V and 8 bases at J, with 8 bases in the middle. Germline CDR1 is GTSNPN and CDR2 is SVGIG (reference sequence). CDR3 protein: CAWSVTVYTIYF. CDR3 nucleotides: TGTGCCTGGAGTGTTACGGTCTACACCATATATTTT. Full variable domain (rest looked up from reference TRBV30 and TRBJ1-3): SQTIHQWPATLVQPVGSPLSLECTVEGTSNPNLYWYRQAAGRGLQLLFYSVGIGQISSEVPQNLSASRPQDRQFILSSKKLLLSDSGFYLCAWSVTVYTIYFGEGSWLTVV.

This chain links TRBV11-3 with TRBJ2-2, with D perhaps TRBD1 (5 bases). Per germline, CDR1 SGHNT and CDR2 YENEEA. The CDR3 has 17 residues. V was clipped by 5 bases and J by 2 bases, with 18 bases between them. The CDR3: CASSIGPVTDNTGELFF. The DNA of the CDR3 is TGTGCCAGCAGCATTGGTCCAGTGACAGACAACACCGGGGAGCTGTTTTTT.

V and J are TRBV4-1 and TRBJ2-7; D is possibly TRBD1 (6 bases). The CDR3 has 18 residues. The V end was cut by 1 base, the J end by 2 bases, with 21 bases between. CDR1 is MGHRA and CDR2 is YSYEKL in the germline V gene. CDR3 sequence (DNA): TGCGCCAGCAGCCAAGGATACAGAGGACAGATATTAACCTACGAGCAGTACTTC. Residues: CASSQGYRGQILTYEQYF.

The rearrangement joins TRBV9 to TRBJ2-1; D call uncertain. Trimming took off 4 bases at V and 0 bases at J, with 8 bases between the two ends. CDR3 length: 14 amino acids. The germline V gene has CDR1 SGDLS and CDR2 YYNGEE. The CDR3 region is CASSKTSSYNEQFF. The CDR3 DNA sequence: TGTGCCAGCAGCAAGACAAGCTCCTACAATGAGCAGTTCTTC.

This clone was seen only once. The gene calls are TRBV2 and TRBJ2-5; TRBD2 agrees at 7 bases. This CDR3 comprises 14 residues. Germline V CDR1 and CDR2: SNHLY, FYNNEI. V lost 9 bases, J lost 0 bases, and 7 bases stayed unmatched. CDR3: CARSPRGYQETQYF. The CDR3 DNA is TGTGCCAGGTCACCGCGGGGGTACCAAGAGACCCAGTACTTC.

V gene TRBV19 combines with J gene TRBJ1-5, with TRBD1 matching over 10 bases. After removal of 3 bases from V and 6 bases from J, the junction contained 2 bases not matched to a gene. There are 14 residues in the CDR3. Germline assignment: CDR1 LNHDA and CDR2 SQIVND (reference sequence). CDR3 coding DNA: TGTGCCAGTAGTATGGACAGGGGGATTCAGCCCCAGCATTTT. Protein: CASSMDRGIQPQHF.

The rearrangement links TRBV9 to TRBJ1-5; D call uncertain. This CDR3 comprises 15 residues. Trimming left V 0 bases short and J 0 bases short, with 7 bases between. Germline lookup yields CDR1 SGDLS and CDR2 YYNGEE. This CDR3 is CASSVDGDSNQPQHF. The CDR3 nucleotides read TGTGCCAGCAGCGTAGACGGGGATAGCAATCAGCCCCAGCATTTT.

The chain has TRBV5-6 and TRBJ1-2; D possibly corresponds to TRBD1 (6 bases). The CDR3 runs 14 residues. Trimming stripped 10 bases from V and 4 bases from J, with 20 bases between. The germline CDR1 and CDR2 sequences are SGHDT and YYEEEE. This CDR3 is CASHPGGGSYGYTF. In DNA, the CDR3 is TGTGCCTCACATCCGGGGGGCGGTTCCTATGGCTACACCTTC.

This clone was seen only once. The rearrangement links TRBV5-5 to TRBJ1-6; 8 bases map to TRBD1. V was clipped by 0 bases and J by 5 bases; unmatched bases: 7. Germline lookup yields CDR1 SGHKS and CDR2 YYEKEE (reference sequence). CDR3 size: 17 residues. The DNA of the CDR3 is TGTGCCAGCAGCTTGGCCGCAGGGGGCGGCCATAATTCACCCCTCCACTTT. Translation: CASSLAAGGGHNSPLHF.

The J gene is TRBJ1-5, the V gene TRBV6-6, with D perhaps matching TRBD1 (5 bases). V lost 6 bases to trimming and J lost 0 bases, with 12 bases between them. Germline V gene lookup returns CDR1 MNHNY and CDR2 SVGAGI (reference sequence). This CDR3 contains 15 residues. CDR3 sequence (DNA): TGTGCCAGCAGGGAGACAGAGTATAGCAATCAGCCCCAGCATTTT. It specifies CASRETEYSNQPQHF.

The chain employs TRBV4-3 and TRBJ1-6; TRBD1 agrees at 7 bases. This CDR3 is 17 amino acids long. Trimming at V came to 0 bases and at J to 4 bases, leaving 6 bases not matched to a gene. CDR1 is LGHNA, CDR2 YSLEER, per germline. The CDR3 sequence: CASSQDRGSGYNSPLHF. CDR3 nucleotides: TGCGCCAGCAGCCAAGACAGGGGGTCAGGGTATAATTCACCCCTCCACTTT.

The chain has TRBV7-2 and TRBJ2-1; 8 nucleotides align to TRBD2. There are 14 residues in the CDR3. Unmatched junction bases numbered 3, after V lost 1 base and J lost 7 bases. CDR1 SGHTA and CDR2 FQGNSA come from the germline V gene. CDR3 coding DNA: TGTGCCAGCAGCTTAGGGCGGGGGGCGAATGAGCAGTTCTTC. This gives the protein CASSLGRGANEQFF.